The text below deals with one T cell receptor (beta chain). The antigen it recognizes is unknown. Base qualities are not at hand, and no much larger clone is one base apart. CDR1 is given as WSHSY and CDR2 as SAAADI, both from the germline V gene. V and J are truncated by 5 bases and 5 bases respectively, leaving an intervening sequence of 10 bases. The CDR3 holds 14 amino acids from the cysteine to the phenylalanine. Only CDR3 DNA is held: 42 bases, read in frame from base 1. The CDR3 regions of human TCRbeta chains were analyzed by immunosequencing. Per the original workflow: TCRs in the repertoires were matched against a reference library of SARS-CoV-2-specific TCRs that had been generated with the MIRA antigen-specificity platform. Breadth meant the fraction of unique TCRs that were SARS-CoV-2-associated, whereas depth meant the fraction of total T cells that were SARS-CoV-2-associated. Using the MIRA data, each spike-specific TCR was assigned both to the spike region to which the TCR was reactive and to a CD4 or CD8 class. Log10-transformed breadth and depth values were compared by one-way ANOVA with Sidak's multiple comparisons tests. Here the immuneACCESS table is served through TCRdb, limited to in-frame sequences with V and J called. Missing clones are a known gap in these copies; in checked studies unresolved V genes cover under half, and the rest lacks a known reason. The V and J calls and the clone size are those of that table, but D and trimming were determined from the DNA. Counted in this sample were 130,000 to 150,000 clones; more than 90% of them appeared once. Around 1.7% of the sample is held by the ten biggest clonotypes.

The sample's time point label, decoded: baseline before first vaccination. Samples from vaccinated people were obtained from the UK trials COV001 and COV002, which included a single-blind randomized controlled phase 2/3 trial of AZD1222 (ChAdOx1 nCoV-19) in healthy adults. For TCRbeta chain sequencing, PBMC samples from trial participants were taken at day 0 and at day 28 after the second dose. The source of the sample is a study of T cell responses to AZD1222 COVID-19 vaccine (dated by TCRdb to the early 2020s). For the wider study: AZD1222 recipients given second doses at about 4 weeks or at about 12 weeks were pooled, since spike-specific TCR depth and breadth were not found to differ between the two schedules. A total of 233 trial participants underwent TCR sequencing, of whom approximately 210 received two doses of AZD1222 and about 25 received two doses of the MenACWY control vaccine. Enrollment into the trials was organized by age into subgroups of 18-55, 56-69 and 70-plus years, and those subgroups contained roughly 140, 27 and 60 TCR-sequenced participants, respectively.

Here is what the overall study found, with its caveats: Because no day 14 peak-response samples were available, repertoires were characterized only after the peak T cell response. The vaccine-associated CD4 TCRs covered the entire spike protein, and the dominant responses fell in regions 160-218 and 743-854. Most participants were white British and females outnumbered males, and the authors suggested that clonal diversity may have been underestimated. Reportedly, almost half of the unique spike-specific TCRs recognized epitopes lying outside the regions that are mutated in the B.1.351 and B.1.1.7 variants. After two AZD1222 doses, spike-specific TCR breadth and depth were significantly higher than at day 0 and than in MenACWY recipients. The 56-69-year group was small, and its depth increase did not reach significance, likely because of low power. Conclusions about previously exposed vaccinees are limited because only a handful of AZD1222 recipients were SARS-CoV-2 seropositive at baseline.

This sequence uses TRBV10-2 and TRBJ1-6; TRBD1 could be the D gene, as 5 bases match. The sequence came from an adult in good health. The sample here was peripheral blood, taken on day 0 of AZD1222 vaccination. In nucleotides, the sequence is TGCGCCAGCAGTTATGGGGGAAATAATTCACCCCTCCACTTT. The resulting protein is CASSYGGNNSPLHF.